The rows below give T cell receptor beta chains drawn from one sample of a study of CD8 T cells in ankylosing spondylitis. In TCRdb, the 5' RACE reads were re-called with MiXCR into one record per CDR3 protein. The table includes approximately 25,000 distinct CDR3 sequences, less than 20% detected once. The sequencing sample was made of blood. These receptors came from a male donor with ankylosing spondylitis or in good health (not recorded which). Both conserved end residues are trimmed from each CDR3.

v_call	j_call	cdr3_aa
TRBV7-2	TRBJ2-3	ASSRIAGYTDTQY
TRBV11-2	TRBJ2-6	ASSTNRDSGANVLT
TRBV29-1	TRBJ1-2	SVERGQGYGYT
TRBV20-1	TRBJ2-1	SARVLYREEQF
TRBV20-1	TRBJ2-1	SANGGAVSTYNEQF
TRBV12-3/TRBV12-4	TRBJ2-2	ASSTTGVFTGELF
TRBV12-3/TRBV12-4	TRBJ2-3	ASSFFGGGDTDTQY
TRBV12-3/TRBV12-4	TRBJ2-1	ASSLGSRTSGRRRNNEQF
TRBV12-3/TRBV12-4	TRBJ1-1	ASSLRGEAF
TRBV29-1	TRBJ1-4	SASGGEGEKLF
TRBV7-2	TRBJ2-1	ASSPMAANNEQF
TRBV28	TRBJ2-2	ASREGGTGELF
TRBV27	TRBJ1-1	ASQSGRRGQAF
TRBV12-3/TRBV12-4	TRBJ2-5	ASQGPGETQY
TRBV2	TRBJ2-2	ASSGGYGELF
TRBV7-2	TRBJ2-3	ASSQWTSGSAADTQY
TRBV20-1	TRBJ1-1	SARIAGDTEAF
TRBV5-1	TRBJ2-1	ASSLIASRGEQF
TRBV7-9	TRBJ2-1	ASSIRQGSNEQF
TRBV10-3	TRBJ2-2	AITRAPDTGELF
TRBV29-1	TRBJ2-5	SVEARETQY